This T cell receptor beta chain emerged from a study of neurological immune-mediated disorders. Study overall: The multiple sclerosis group of roughly 34 included 31 relapsing-remitting and 3 secondary progressive patients.

The cDNA was synthesized by means of template-switch 5'RACE, which was carried out with 10-nucleotide random UMIs. TCRdb used MiXCR to reprocess the 5' RACE reads, holding one entry per CDR3 protein. Among approximately 9,400 distinct CDR3 sequences listed, 20% to 25% were seen once. At least ten counts were recorded for this clonotype. The sorted libraries drew on about a million T cells that were CD4+ or CD8+. The CDR3 sequence is 13 residues long. Trimming removed 1 base from V and 5 bases from J, with 8 bases in between. The origin of this receptor is a middle-aged woman with multiple sclerosis. The sequenced sample was CD8+ T cells from blood. The chain combines TRBV12-3 or TRBV12-4 with TRBJ1-2; D is unresolved. CDR3 sequence (DNA): TGTGCCAGCAGTTTAGTGATGAGATATGGCTACACCTTC. Amino acids: CASSLVMRYGYTF.